This T cell receptor beta chain was recovered during a study of somatic mutations in cytotoxic T cells in rheumatoid arthritis. Study-level information: T-cell populations stained with V beta antibodies were in some cases flow-sorted at nearly 100% purity, including V beta1+ cells that were sequenced for TCRB. Findings of the study overall: The modest underrepresentation of TRBV07 observed in rheumatoid arthritis patients was not subjected to multiple-comparison adjustment. The largest CD8+ clone made up over 20% of CD8+ cells in about an eighth of the 65 patients.

Only in-frame clones appear in the TCRdb table, and some are missing; sequencing was by immunoSEQ multiplex PCR. Seen here are some 6,700 clones, roughly four fifths observed once, and the top ten hold about 39%. The CDR3 is 14 residues long. V shed 5 bases and J 5 bases; nucleotides not matched to a gene: 9. CDR1 SEHNR and CDR2 FQNEAQ come from the germline V gene (reference sequence). This clone was detected only a few times. Its specificity is not known. Sequencing was performed on CD8+ T cells sorted from blood. The V gene is TRBV7-9, the J gene TRBJ2-7, with TRBD1 matching 7 bases. The receptor was derived from a woman aged 60-75 years in good health. The CDR3: CASSRDRDVHEQYF. The CDR3, as DNA: TGTGCCAGCAGCCGCGACAGGGATGTTCACGAGCAGTACTTC.